The rows below give T cell receptor beta chains drawn from one sample of a study of STAT3 mutations in large granular lymphocyte leukemia. Only in-frame clones appear in the TCRdb table, and some are missing; sequencing was by immunoSEQ multiplex PCR. The sample contains around 7,000 clones, 70% to 80% of which appear only once. The sample consisted of peripheral blood mononuclear cells. The receptor source for this set is a woman aged 40-49 years with T-cell large granular lymphocyte leukemia. Some clones in this sample may be carry-over from other donors' samples. The CDR3 runs from the conserved cysteine through the conserved F or W. The order of the fields is J gene, D gene, V gene, clone size, CDR3 DNA, CDR3 protein. The D gene is left open where the match is weak. Not all rows give a size; the values are once, few, many and, for expanded clones, a class.

TRBJ1-1,-,TRBV10-3,-,TGTGCCATCATCCGAGGTGAGGGGTACACTGAAGCTTTCTTT,CAIIRGEGYTEAFF
TRBJ1-2,TRBD1,TRBV5-1,-,TGCGCCAGCAGCTTGCAGTATGGACAGGTCGCCTATGGCTACACCTTC,CASSLQYGQVAYGYTF
TRBJ2-7,-,TRBV10-3,-,TGTGCCACCGGCCCACAGGGTTCCTACGAGCAGTACTTC,CATGPQGSYEQYF
TRBJ1-6,TRBD1,TRBV5-8,-,TGTGCCAGCAGCGTGGGGACAGGGAACTCCTATAATTCACCCCTCCACTTT,CASSVGTGNSYNSPLHF
TRBJ1-2,-,TRBV4-1,few,TGCGCCAGCAGCCAAGACAAGGGTTGGGGCTATGGCTACACCTTC,CASSQDKGWGYGYTF
TRBJ1-1,-,TRBV25-1,once,TGTGCCAGCAGTCCCCTAACAAGGAGGGGACCCGAAGCTTTCTTT,CASSPLTRRGPEAFF
TRBJ2-7,TRBD1,TRBV4-3,-,TGCGCCAGCAGCCTACGACAGGGGGCAAGCGACGAGCAGTACTTC,CASSLRQGASDEQYF
TRBJ1-1,-,TRBV18,-,TGTGCCAGCTCACCGGGTCTGCAGAACACTGAAGCTTTCTTT,CASSPGLQNTEAFF
TRBJ2-1,-,TRBV9,-,TGTGCCAGCAGCGTAAGGTCTGGGACATCGAATGAGCAGTTCTTC,CASSVRSGTSNEQFF
TRBJ1-2,-,TRBV5-4,few,TGTGCCAGCAGCTTGTCAGGGCTTGGCTATGGCTACACCTTC,CASSLSGLGYGYTF
TRBJ1-5,-,TRBV18,once,TGTGCCAGCTCATCGGAGGTAAGGTTGCCCCAGCATTTT,CASSSEVRLPQHF
TRBJ1-2,-,TRBV7-9,-,TGTGCCAGCAGCTTAGATTGGACCGGGGCACGCTATGTCTACACCTTC,CASSLDWTGARYVYTF
TRBJ1-5,-,TRBV7-9,once,TGTGCCAGCACCCCTTCGGGGGGTGCTCAGCCCCAGCATTTT,CASTPSGGAQPQHF
TRBJ2-2,-,TRBV5-1,-,TGCGCCAGCAGCTTGTCCACGAGAGGCACCGGGGAGCTGTTTTTT,CASSLSTRGTGELFF
TRBJ1-1,-,TRBV7-9,few,TGTGCCAGCAGCTTAGGATTAGGGGTAGGAGCTTTCTTT,CASSLGLGVGAFF
TRBJ1-4,TRBD1,TRBV6-1,few,TGTGCCAGCAGTGAGGGGACAGGGTCTGAAAAACTGTTTTTT,CASSEGTGSEKLFF
TRBJ2-1,TRBD2,TRBV25-1,-,TGTGCCAGCAGTGTAGCGGGAGTTAGTGGTGAGCAGTTCTTC,CASSVAGVSGEQFF
TRBJ1-2,-,TRBV6-5,-,TGTGCCAGCAGGGACAGAGCTAACTATGGCTACACCTTC,CASRDRANYGYTF
TRBJ1-1,-,TRBV5-1,once,TGCGCCAGCAGCTTCTTTGGGCCCGGGGACACTGAAGCTTTCTTT,CASSFFGPGDTEAFF
TRBJ2-7,-,TRBV18,-,TGTGCCAGCTCACCACCAGGATCCTACGAGCAGTACTTC,CASSPPGSYEQYF
TRBJ1-2,-,TRBV5-6,-,TGTGCCAGCAGCTTGGAGGCCCGGCCCAGGTTTTATGGCTACACCTTC,CASSLEARPRFYGYTF
TRBJ2-1,-,TRBV9,-,TGTGCCAGCAGCGTAGTCGGTGCCGAGCAGTTCTTC,CASSVVGAEQFF
TRBJ1-5,-,TRBV7-9,-,TGTGCCAGCAGCCCCGAGACAGCTTCGGGGCCCCAGCATTTT,CASSPETASGPQHF
TRBJ2-5,-,TRBV5-1,few,TGCGCCAGCAGCTCGGGGACGGTACAAGAGACCCAGTACTTC,CASSSGTVQETQYF
TRBJ1-2,-,TRBV5-4,-,TGTGCCAGCAGCTTGGTGGGGGGGGCAGGAGATGGCTACACCTTC,CASSLVGGAGDGYTF
TRBJ2-2,-,TRBV5-1,once,TGCGCCAGCAGCTTGCCCACTTTATCGAACACCGGGGAGCTGTTTTTT,CASSLPTLSNTGELFF
TRBJ1-2,-,TRBV7-9,few,TGTGCCAGCAGCTTAGGGGGCGCCACGGGTGGCTACACCTTC,CASSLGGATGGYTF
TRBJ1-2,-,TRBV5-1,-,TGCGCCAGCAGCTTGGCCGGAGGAGGCGCGGAGGGCTACACCTTC,CASSLAGGGAEGYTF
TRBJ1-6,-,TRBV5-1,-,TGCGCCAGCAGCCCCCGGGGAGATAACCTAGATAATTCACCCCTCCACTTT,CASSPRGDNLDNSPLHF
TRBJ2-1,TRBD1,TRBV5-1,-,TGCGCCAGCAGCTTGGCCGGGACAGGGCTTGGGGATGAGCAGTTCTTC,CASSLAGTGLGDEQFF
TRBJ2-7,-,TRBV27,once,TGTGCCAGCAGAGCTCCCGGACGGTACTACGAGCAGTACTTC,CASRAPGRYYEQYF
TRBJ2-7,TRBD2,TRBV5-1,-,TGCGCCAGCAGCCTGACTAGCGGGGGGCCCCTAGGTAGTGAGCAGTACTTC,CASSLTSGGPLGSEQYF
TRBJ2-5,TRBD1,TRBV14,-,TGTGCCAGCAGCCGACAGGGTCGGGAGACCCAGTACTTC,CASSRQGRETQYF
TRBJ2-7,-,TRBV5-4,-,TGTGCCAGCAGCTTGGACGTCCAGAGCTCCTACGAGCAGTACTTC,CASSLDVQSSYEQYF
TRBJ1-3,-,TRBV5-1,once,TGCGCCAGCAGCTTGGGGATCGGGAGTAACACCATATATTTT,CASSLGIGSNTIYF
TRBJ1-1,-,TRBV27,-,TGTGCCAGCAGTTCGGTAGGCACTGAAGCTTTCTTT,CASSSVGTEAFF
TRBJ2-1,TRBD2,TRBV18,-,TGTGCCAGCTCACCACCCGGGACTAGCGGGAACAATGAGCAGTTCTTC,CASSPPGTSGNNEQFF
TRBJ2-7,TRBD2,TRBV27,few,TGTGCCAGCAGTTGGATTGGATTTACTAGCGCCTACGAGCAGTACTTC,CASSWIGFTSAYEQYF
TRBJ2-7,TRBD2,TRBV27,-,TGTGCCAGCAGTACCCTTGGGGGGGGGAAGGGCTACGAGCAGTACTTC,CASSTLGGGKGYEQYF
TRBJ2-7,TRBD1,TRBV5-1,few,TGCGCCAGCAGCTCCGTTCAGGGGGCATCCTACGAGCAGTACTTC,CASSSVQGASYEQYF
TRBJ2-1,-,TRBV30,-,TGTGCCTGGAACCACTACTCCAGGGTAAATGAGCAGTTCTTC,CAWNHYSRVNEQFF
TRBJ2-3,-,TRBV29-1,-,TGCAGCGTTGAAGATCTGGGGAGAGATACGCAGTATTTT,CSVEDLGRDTQYF
TRBJ1-1,-,TRBV5-4,-,TGTGCCAGCAGCCAGGACGCCGTAGGACAAGCTTTCTTT,CASSQDAVGQAFF
TRBJ2-5,-,TRBV5-1,once,TGCGCCAGCACTTACCAGGGCAGGAATCAAGAGACCCAGTACTTC,CASTYQGRNQETQYF
TRBJ1-2,-,TRBV7-9,once,TGTGCCAGCAGCGAAGTGCGGCTTGGCTACACCTTC,CASSEVRLGYTF
TRBJ2-1,-,TRBV7-2,-,TGTGCCAGCAGCTCGGCTAGCGTTGAGCAGTTCTTC,CASSSASVEQFF
TRBJ1-1,TRBD1,TRBV5-1,-,TGCGCCAGCAGCTTTGAGGGGCAGGGGGAGGCAGCTTTCTTT,CASSFEGQGEAAFF
TRBJ2-5,TRBD2,TRBV10-3,few,TGTGCCACAGGACTAGCGGGGGAGACCCAGTACTTC,CATGLAGETQYF
TRBJ2-7,-,TRBV25-1,-,TGTGCCAGCAGTGTCCCAGGGGCCTACGAGCAGTACTTC,CASSVPGAYEQYF
TRBJ1-6,TRBD1,TRBV18,-,TGTGCCAGCTCGGAGGCCAACAGGGGGAATTCACCCCTCCACTTT,CASSEANRGNSPLHF
TRBJ1-5,-,TRBV7-9,-,TGTGCCAGCAGCTTGGGGGGGGATGGCAATCAGCCCCAGCATTTT,CASSLGGDGNQPQHF
TRBJ2-7,-,TRBV30,-,TGTGCCTGGAACAAAGGGTGGGACGAGCAGTACTTC,CAWNKGWDEQYF
TRBJ2-5,TRBD1,TRBV7-9,-,TGTGCCAGCAGCTTTTGGGGACAGGAAGAGACCCAGTACTTC,CASSFWGQEETQYF
TRBJ1-1,TRBD1,TRBV18,once,TGTGCCAGCTCACAGGACAGGGGGCTTTCGAGGACTGAAGCTTTCTTT,CASSQDRGLSRTEAFF